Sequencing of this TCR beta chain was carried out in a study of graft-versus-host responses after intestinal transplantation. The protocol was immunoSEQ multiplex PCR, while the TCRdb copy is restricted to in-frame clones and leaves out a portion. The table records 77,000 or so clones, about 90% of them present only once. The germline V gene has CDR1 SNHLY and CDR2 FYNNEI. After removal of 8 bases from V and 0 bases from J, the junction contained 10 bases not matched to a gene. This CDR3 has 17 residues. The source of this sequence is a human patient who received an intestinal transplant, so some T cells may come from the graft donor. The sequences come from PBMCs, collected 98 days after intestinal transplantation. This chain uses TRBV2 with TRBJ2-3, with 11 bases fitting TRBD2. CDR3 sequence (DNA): TGTGCCAGCGGGGGAGGGACTAGCGGCACTAGCACAGATACGCAGTATTTT. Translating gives CASGGGTSGTSTDTQYF.